Included here is one TCR beta chain sequence, with context. Its matching antigen is unknown. Unique molecular identifiers had been added to the TCR beta cDNA libraries. About 500,000 cDNA molecules came from about 1 to 10 million T cells. TCRdb used MiXCR to reprocess the PCR reads, holding one entry per CDR3 protein. The sample has roughly 600,000 distinct CDR3 sequences, 44% seen once. This sample is part of a study of post-analysis software for immune sequencing data. The overall study: Disease trajectories encompassed relapsing-remitting, secondary progressive and progressive-relapsing multiple sclerosis. Findings and limits, study-wide: Samples from a shared batch, those prepared together, strongly co-clustered by F measure. Comparison of patients with controls showed five TRBV segments more frequent in patients, TRBV5-6, TRBV5-1 and TRBV20-1 among them. Relative to controls, patients with multiple sclerosis showed significantly lower normalized Chao1 diversity.

Trimming pared 5 bases from V and 4 bases from J, leaving 12 bases between. The CDR3 runs 14 residues. Sequencing was performed on blood. This chain uses TRBV12-3 or TRBV12-4 with TRBJ1-5, with D possibly TRBD1 on 5 matching bases. This sequence was found in a girl aged 5-17 years with multiple sclerosis. CDR3 region: CASSTVGRNQPQHF. CDR3 nucleotide sequence: TGTGCCAGCAGTACCGTGGGACGGAATCAGCCCCAGCATTTT.